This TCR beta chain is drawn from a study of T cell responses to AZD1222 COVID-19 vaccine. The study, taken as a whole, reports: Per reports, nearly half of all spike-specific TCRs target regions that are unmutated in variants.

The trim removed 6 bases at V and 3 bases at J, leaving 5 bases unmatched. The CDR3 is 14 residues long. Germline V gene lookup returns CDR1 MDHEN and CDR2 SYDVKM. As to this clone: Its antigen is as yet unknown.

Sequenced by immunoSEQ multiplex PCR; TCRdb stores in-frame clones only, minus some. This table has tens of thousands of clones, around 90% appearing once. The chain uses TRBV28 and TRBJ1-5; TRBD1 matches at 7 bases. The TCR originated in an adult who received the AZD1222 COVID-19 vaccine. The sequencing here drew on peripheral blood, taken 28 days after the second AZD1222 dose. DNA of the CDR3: TGTGCCAGCAGCAGGACAGGAAACAATCAGCCCCAGCATTTT. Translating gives CASSRTGNNQPQHF.